The clone carrying this T cell receptor beta chain has a count of ten or more. The data stem from a study of CD8+CD57+ T cells in acquired aplastic anemia. TCR beta VDJ and CDR3 profiling used genomic DNA as template. Using its own MiXCR run on the reads, TCRdb lists one record per CDR3 protein. Seen here are more than 250,000 distinct CDR3 sequences, 45% to 65% observed once, and the top ten hold roughly 8%. The CDR3 is made up of 13 amino acids. The germline V and J ends were trimmed by 5 bases and 2 bases, with 9 bases remaining between them. This sequence was found in a human donor with severe aplastic anemia or a healthy control (not recorded which). Material for sequencing was sorted CD4+, CD8+, or CD8+CD57+ T cells (not recorded which) from PBMCs. This chain joins TRBV12-3 or TRBV12-4 and TRBJ1-1, with D hard to call. CDR3: CASSTRHNTEAFF. The CDR3 DNA reads as TGTGCCAGCAGTACACGACACAACACTGAAGCTTTCTTT.